Below, 6 T cell receptor beta chains from the same sample are listed, as sequenced in a study of blood T cell repertoires in COVID-19. Measured with immunoSEQ multiplex PCR; TCRdb has only the in-frame clones, and not every one. Of about 230,000 clones in the sample, over 75% were seen once. The sequenced sample was peripheral blood. The receptors shown here come from a woman aged 80 or over with acute or convalescent COVID-19.

V usage is TRBV6-5 and J usage is TRBJ1-5; D possibly corresponds to TRBD1 (5 bases). Germline V gene sequence: CDR1 MNHEY, CDR2 SVGAGI. CDR3 length equals 13 residues. Trimming took 6 bases from V and 2 from J, leaving 8 bases between them. The CDR3 DNA reads as TGTGCCAGCAGACAGGCGGGCAATCAGCCCCAGCATTTT. Amino acid sequence: CASRQAGNQPQHF.

This clone has more than one count but fewer than ten. The chain uses TRBV5-1 and TRBJ2-5, with unresolved D. The CDR3 runs to 15 residues. V dropped 1 base and J dropped 0 bases, with 10 bases sitting between them. Germline CDR1 SGHRS, CDR2 YFSETQ. The CDR3 sequence: CASSLYVRDQETQYF. CDR3 DNA sequence: TGCGCCAGCAGCTTGTACGTTCGGGACCAAGAGACCCAGTACTTC. The full variable domain, in which reference TRBV5-1 and TRBJ2-5 provide the parts outside the CDR3, is KAGVTQTPRYLIKTRGQQVTLSCSPISGHRSVSWYQQTPGQGLQFLFEYFSETQRNKGNFPGRFSGRQFSNSRSEMNVSTLELGDSALYLCASSLYVRDQETQYFGPGTRLLVL.

This clone was seen a single time. CDR3 DNA sequence: TGCAGCGTTGAAGCTCTGGGAGAAGGCACTGAAGCTTTCTTT. Amino acids: CSVEALGEGTEAFF. The rearrangement links TRBV29-1 to TRBJ1-1; D unclear. Germline V lookup: CDR1 SQVTM, CDR2 ANQGSEA. V lost 1 base and J lost 4, with 13 bases in between. The CDR3 length is 14 residues.

The chain couples TRBV28 to TRBJ1-4; maybe TRBD1 (6 bases). Looked up from germline, CDR1 is MDHEN and CDR2 is SYDVKM. V was shortened by 3 bases and J by 17 bases, with 22 bases between the two germline ends. The CDR3 extends over 14 amino acids. The CDR3 is CASSFSQGPSSCFF. In DNA, the CDR3 is TGTGCCAGCAGTTTTTCCCAGGGGCCTTCATCGTGTTTTTTT.

This clone was seen a few times. The CDR3 loop is CASSEEASGMLGELFF. In DNA form, the CDR3 reads TGTGCCAGCAGTGAAGAAGCTAGCGGGATGCTCGGGGAGCTGTTTTTT. The J gene is TRBJ2-2, the V gene TRBV6-1; 9 bases agree with TRBD2. V was clipped by 1 base and J by 7 bases; unmatched bases: 7. Germline CDR1 and CDR2: MNHNS and SASEGT. This CDR3 contains 16 residues.

This sequence joins TRBV7-2 and TRBJ2-3; 7 bases are a match to TRBD2. The length of the CDR3 is 14 residues. Germline CDR1 and CDR2: SGHTA and FQGNSA. Trimming took 8 bases from V and 3 from J; bases not matched to a gene: 8. The CDR3 loop is CASLEGGRTDTQYF. In DNA form, the CDR3 reads TGTGCCAGCCTTGAGGGAGGGAGGACAGATACGCAGTATTTT.